The clone carrying this T cell receptor (beta chain) was recorded at least ten times. Each TCR transcript was tagged with a 10-nucleotide random UMI during 5'RACE. From the 5' RACE reads, TCRdb called clonotypes with MiXCR, one entry per CDR3 protein. Of 95,000 or so distinct CDR3 sequences listed, around 3.4% are singletons. This entry belongs to a study of neurological immune-mediated disorders. About the research overall: Among about 34 multiple sclerosis patients, about 31 were relapsing-remitting and 3 were secondary progressive.

The CDR3 is 14 residues long. Per the germline V gene, CDR1 is DFQATT and CDR2 is SNEGSKA (reference sequence). The sample consisted of PBMCs. The V and J genes are TRBV20-1 and TRBJ1-3, with a tentative D call TRBD1 (5 bases). This TCR derives from a woman aged 18-29 years with multiple sclerosis. CDR3 amino acids: CSARPGTGGNTIYF. Written as DNA, the CDR3 is TGCAGCGCCAGGCCCGGGACCGGAGGAAACACCATATATTTT.